This T cell receptor beta chain was sequenced during a study of T-cell memory formation after mild COVID-19. On the study more broadly: TCR clusters largely stayed donor specific.

Employing constant-segment primers, 5'RACE generated TCR alpha and TCR beta cDNA libraries bearing sample barcodes and UMIs. TCRdb recomputed calls from the 5' RACE reads with MiXCR, one row per CDR3 protein. The sample holds under 450,000 distinct CDR3 sequences, 20% to 25% seen once. General observations from the study: Clonal second-wave expansions that peaked on day 37 had unconfirmed SARS-CoV-2 specificity.

This clonotype was seen more than once but under ten times. Its target is unknown. Trimming cost V 6 bases and J 8 bases, with 25 bases left between them. Germline V gives CDR1 SEHNR, CDR2 FQNEAQ (reference sequence). The CDR3 spans 17 residues. This sequence originates from a young man who had mild COVID-19 (a few samples of this study predate the infection). Cell type and time point are not known. Sample: PBMCs or a T cell subset sorted from them (not recorded which). J is TRBJ1-4 and V is TRBV7-9; D may be TRBD1 (6 bases). CDR3 DNA: TGTGCCAGCAGTTCTGGTAATCGGGGACAAAGAAGCGAAAAACTGTTTTTT. Its translation is CASSSGNRGQRSEKLFF. Full variable domain (remainder filled in from reference TRBV7-9 and TRBJ1-4): DTGVSQNPRHKITKRGQNVTFRCDPISEHNRLYWYRQTLGQGPEFLTYFQNEAQLEKSRLLSDRFSAERPKGSFSTLEIQRTEQGDSAMYLCASSSGNRGQRSEKLFFGSGTQLSVL.